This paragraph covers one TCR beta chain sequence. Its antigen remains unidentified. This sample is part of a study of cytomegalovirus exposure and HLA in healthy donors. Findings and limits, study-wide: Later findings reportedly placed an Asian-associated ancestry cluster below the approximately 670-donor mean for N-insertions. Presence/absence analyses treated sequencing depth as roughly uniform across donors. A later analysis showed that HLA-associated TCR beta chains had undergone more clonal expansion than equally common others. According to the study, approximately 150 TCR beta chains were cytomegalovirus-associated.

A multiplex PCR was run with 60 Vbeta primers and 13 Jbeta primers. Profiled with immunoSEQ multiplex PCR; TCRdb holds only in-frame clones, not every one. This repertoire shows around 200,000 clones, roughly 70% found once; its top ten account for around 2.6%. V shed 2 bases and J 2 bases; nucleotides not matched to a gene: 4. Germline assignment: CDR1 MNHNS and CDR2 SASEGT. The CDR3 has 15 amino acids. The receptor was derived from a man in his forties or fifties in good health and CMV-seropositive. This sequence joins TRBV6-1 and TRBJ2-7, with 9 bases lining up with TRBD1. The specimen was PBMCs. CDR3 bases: TGTGCCAGCAGTGAAATGGGGACAGGGCCCTACGAGCAGTACTTC. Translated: CASSEMGTGPYEQYF.